The 26 T cell receptor beta chains below were found in one sample sequenced in a study of blood T cell repertoires in COVID-19. The data were produced by immunoSEQ multiplex PCR, yet TCRdb's version contains in-frame clones alone and is incomplete. Seen here are around 100,000 clones, around 86% observed once, and the top ten hold under 8%. The sequencing sample was made of peripheral blood. All receptors come from a man in his 70s with acute or convalescent COVID-19.

This clone has a handful of counts. The chain uses TRBV30 and TRBJ1-1, with 7 bases matching TRBD1. Per germline, CDR1 GTSNPN and CDR2 SVGIG (reference sequence). The ends lost 4 bases at V and 1 base at J; junction bases unmatched: 18. There are 18 residues in the CDR3. The CDR3 DNA reads TGTGCCTGGAAGAGTAAGGGGGCAGCCCCTGGCCCGAACACTGAAGCTTTCTTT. This codes for CAWKSKGAAPGPNTEAFF.

This rearrangement joins TRBV5-1 to TRBJ1-4; 9 bases are a match to TRBD1. Germline V lookup: CDR1 SGHRS, CDR2 YFSETQ. The length of the CDR3 is 13 residues. Trimming cost V 3 bases and J 6 bases; bases outside gene matches: 0. The CDR3 DNA sequence: TGCGCCAGCAGCTGGACAGGGGATGAAAAACTGTTTTTT. Its translation: CASSWTGDEKLFF.

This chain links TRBV3-1 (or the pseudogene TRBV3-2) with TRBJ2-7; 7 nucleotides match TRBD2. Unmatched junction bases numbered 14, after V lost 4 bases and J lost 5 bases. The CDR3 has 16 residues. Germline V CDR1 and CDR2: LGHDT, YNNKEL (reference sequence). CDR3 sequence (DNA): TGTGCCAGCAGCCTCGAATTGGGGAGGCGGGAGAACGAGCAGTACTTC. This encodes CASSLELGRRENEQYF.

The genes are TRBV5-1 and TRBJ2-1; TRBD1 matches 9 bases. V trimming: 7 bases; J trimming: 5 bases; junction bases outside the gene matches: 4. Germline V gives CDR1 SGHRS, CDR2 YFSETQ. The CDR3 is 13 residues long. CDR3 nucleotides: TGCGCCAGCCGCCGGGACAGGGACAATGAGCAGTTCTTC. This sequence encodes CASRRDRDNEQFF.

This chain joins TRBV2 and TRBJ1-2; D possibly corresponds to TRBD1 (5 bases). Trimming cost V 2 bases and J 2 bases, with 6 bases left between them. There are 13 residues in the CDR3. Looked up from germline, CDR1 is SNHLY and CDR2 is FYNNEI. Here the CDR3 reads CASSERQNYGYTF. CDR3 coding DNA: TGTGCCAGCAGTGAAAGACAGAACTATGGCTACACCTTC.

V is TRBV25-1 and J is TRBJ1-5; D is unresolved. V shed 6 bases and J shed 1 base, with 4 bases lying between them. The CDR3 loop spans 12 amino acids. Germline V gives CDR1 MGHDK, CDR2 SYGVNS. The CDR3 bases are TGTGCCAGCAGCGAGAGCAATCAGCCCCAGCATTTT. This translates into CASSESNQPQHF.

The J gene is TRBJ2-6, the V gene TRBV7-3; possibly TRBD2 for D (6 bases). Germline V gene data show CDR1 as SGHTA and CDR2 as FQGTGA. The CDR3 runs 18 residues. Trimming left V 1 base short and J 0 bases short, with 13 bases between. CDR3 sequence (DNA): TGTGCCAGCAGCTTAAAGTCGGGACTCAACTCTGGGGCCAACGTCCTGACTTTC. This sequence encodes CASSLKSGLNSGANVLTF.

This chain joins TRBV4-2 and TRBJ1-4, with a possible D match to TRBD1 (5 bases). Germline values: CDR1 LGHNA, CDR2 YNFKEQ. The V end was cut by 1 base, the J end by 7 bases, with 13 bases between. The CDR3 runs 15 residues. In DNA, the CDR3 is TGTGCCAGCAGCCAAGTTGGGCAGGGCAGTGAAAAACTGTTTTTT. Translated, it gives CASSQVGQGSEKLFF.

This clone was counted many times. The chain carries TRBV5-4 and TRBJ1-6; TRBD1 agrees at 7 bases. V was clipped by 3 bases and J by 7 bases; unmatched bases: 10. Looked up from germline, CDR1 is SGHNT and CDR2 is YYREEE (reference sequence). The CDR3 runs 16 residues. For the CDR3, the DNA is TGTGCCAGCAGCTCGATACACCGGGACAGAAATTCACCCCTCCACTTT. The encoded protein is CASSSIHRDRNSPLHF.

V gene TRBV19 combines with J gene TRBJ2-7, with 12 bases that match TRBD1. V lost 3 bases and J lost 0; bases outside the gene matches: 9. From germline, CDR1 is LNHDA and CDR2 SQIVND (reference sequence). The CDR3 is made up of 18 amino acids. CDR3 region: CASSMVGTGGSSSYEQYF. CDR3 sequence (DNA): TGTGCCAGTAGTATGGTGGGGACAGGGGGCTCCAGCTCCTACGAGCAGTACTTC. Full variable domain (outside the CDR3, taken from reference TRBV19 and TRBJ2-7): DGGITQSPKYLFRKEGQNVTLSCEQNLNHDAMYWYRQDPGQGLRLIYYSQIVNDFQKGDIAEGYSVSREKKESFPLTVTSAQKNPTAFYLCASSMVGTGGSSSYEQYFGPGTRLTVT.

The CDR3, as DNA: TGTGCCAGCAGTTTAAGCGCCCAGCGGGAGTTACGGGAGACCCAGTACTTC. Translation gives CASSLSAQRELRETQYF. This chain joins TRBV28 and TRBJ2-5; 8 bases map to TRBD2. The CDR3 length is 17 residues. From germline, CDR1 is MDHEN and CDR2 SYDVKM. The V segment lost 2 bases and the J segment 5 bases; nucleotides outside the gene matches: 13. Filled out from reference TRBV28 and TRBJ2-5, the complete variable domain reads DVKVTQSSRYLVKRTGEKVFLECVQDMDHENMFWYRQDPGLGLRLIYFSYDVKMKEKGDIPEGYSVSREKKERFSLILESASTNQTSMYLCASSLSAQRELRETQYFGPGTRLLVL.

The V call is TRBV28, the J call TRBJ2-3, with D possibly TRBD1 on 5 matching bases. The length of the CDR3 is 15 residues. In germline, CDR1 is MDHEN, CDR2 SYDVKM. V dropped 8 bases and J dropped 0 bases, with 15 bases sitting between them. The CDR3 is CASEPFRVSTDTQYF. DNA for the CDR3: TGTGCCAGCGAACCTTTCAGGGTGAGCACAGATACGCAGTATTTT.

The chain carries TRBV5-5 and TRBJ1-5, with 8 bases aligning to TRBD1. After removal of 2 bases from V and 4 bases from J, the junction contained 2 bases not matched to a gene. Germline V gene data show CDR1 as SGHKS and CDR2 as YYEKEE (reference sequence). The CDR3 length is 14 residues. The CDR3: CASSFGDRNQPQHF. CDR3 sequence (DNA): TGTGCCAGCAGCTTTGGGGACAGGAATCAGCCCCAGCATTTT.

The chain uses TRBV29-1 and TRBJ2-5; TRBD2 matches 7 bases. After removal of 4 bases from V and 0 bases from J, the junction contained 8 bases not matched to a gene. Germline CDR1 reads SQVTM; CDR2 reads ANQGSEA. The CDR3 length is 15 residues. The DNA for the CDR3 is TGCAGCGTTGTGCAAACCGGGGGGTACCAAGAGACCCAGTACTTC. Translated: CSVVQTGGYQETQYF.

The chain recombines TRBV7-2 with TRBJ2-7, with no clear D. The CDR3 spans 12 residues. Between the trimmed V and J ends, which lost 3 bases and 2 bases, there was a span of 5 bases. CDR1 and CDR2 from the germline V gene are SGHTA and FQGNSA. CDR3 nucleotides: TGTGCCAGCAGCTTGTTAACCTACGAGCAGTACTTC. Its translation is CASSLLTYEQYF.

This rearrangement joins TRBV28 to TRBJ1-4; no firm D call. Trimming took 5 bases from V and 8 from J, leaving 15 bases between them. Germline V gene sequence: CDR1 MDHEN, CDR2 SYDVKM. This CDR3 is 14 amino acids long. CDR3 DNA sequence: TGTGCCAGCAGTACACCTACCCAGCGGGAAAAACTGTTTTTT. Its protein is CASSTPTQREKLFF.

Only one count was recorded for this clone. This rearrangement joins TRBV30 to TRBJ1-5; 8 bases agree with TRBD1. CDR1 is GTSNPN, CDR2 SVGIG, per germline (reference sequence). This CDR3 spans 14 amino acids. The V segment lost 3 bases and the J segment 6 bases; nucleotides outside the gene matches: 7. The CDR3 nucleotides read TGTGCCTGGAGCACAGGGGGGCTCGGTCAGCCCCAGCATTTT. Translation gives CAWSTGGLGQPQHF.

CDR3 nucleotide sequence: TGTGCCAGCAGGGACAGGGGTGGAAACACCATATATTTT. Protein sequence: CASRDRGGNTIYF. V usage is TRBV2 and J usage is TRBJ1-3, with TRBD1 matching over 9 bases. Germline trimming cut 6 bases from V and 3 bases from J; bases unmatched to any gene: 0. Germline V gene sequence: CDR1 SNHLY, CDR2 FYNNEI. This CDR3 has 13 amino acids.

This chain links TRBV7-9 with TRBJ1-2, with TRBD1 identical over 8 bases. V was pared by 3 bases and J by 8 bases, with 5 bases of the junction left unmatched. This CDR3 is built from 13 residues. Germline V lookup: CDR1 SEHNR, CDR2 FQNEAQ (reference sequence). In nucleotides, the CDR3 is TGTGCCAGCAGCTTCGGCAGGGACAGGGGCTACACCTTC. Protein product: CASSFGRDRGYTF. Full variable domain (missing parts from reference TRBV7-9 and TRBJ1-2): DTGVSQNPRHKITKRGQNVTFRCDPISEHNRLYWYRQTLGQGPEFLTYFQNEAQLEKSRLLSDRFSAERPKGSFSTLEIQRTEQGDSAMYLCASSFGRDRGYTFGSGTRLTVV.

This clone was detected a few times. This chain joins TRBV24-1 and TRBJ2-3; 12 bases align to TRBD2. The J segment lost 4 bases and the V segment lost 3 bases, leaving 7 bases of the junction unmatched. The germline gives CDR1 KGHDR, CDR2 SFDVKD. This CDR3 region has 17 residues. The CDR3 coding sequence is TGTGCCACCAGTGATGCTCTTTCTAGCGGGAGGGCAGATACGCAGTATTTT. It translates to CATSDALSSGRADTQYF.

This sequence joins TRBV28 and TRBJ2-2, with TRBD2 matching over 7 bases. The CDR3 consists of 16 residues. V lost 5 bases, J lost 4 bases, and 10 bases stayed unmatched. Germline V CDR1 and CDR2: MDHEN, SYDVKM. This CDR3 reads CASSKARGWSTGELFF. The DNA of the CDR3 is TGTGCCAGCAGTAAGGCGCGGGGGTGGTCCACCGGGGAGCTGTTTTTT.

This clone has a handful of counts. The chain employs TRBV5-1 and TRBJ1-1; no firm D call. The CDR3 consists of 14 residues. Germline CDR1 reads SGHRS; CDR2 reads YFSETQ. The V end was cut by 0 bases, the J end by 4 bases, with 10 bases between. The CDR3, as DNA: TGCGCCAGCAGCTTGGGTGCGGGTCCCACTGAAGCTTTCTTT. It translates to CASSLGAGPTEAFF.

V and J are TRBV7-3 and TRBJ1-1; 7 positions match TRBD1. The CDR3 contains 15 residues. J lost 7 bases, V lost 1 base, and 9 bases had no gene match. Per the germline V gene, CDR1 is SGHTA and CDR2 is FQGTGA. The CDR3 reads CASSLNAGGLGEAFF. CDR3 coding DNA: TGTGCCAGCAGCTTAAACGCAGGGGGTTTGGGTGAAGCTTTCTTT. Using reference TRBV7-3 and TRBJ1-1 for the parts outside the CDR3, the full variable domain is GAGVSQTPSNKVTEKGKYVELRCDPISGHTALYWYRQSLGQGPEFLIYFQGTGAADDSGLPNDRFFAVRPEGSVSTLKIQRTERGDSAVYLCASSLNAGGLGEAFFGQGTRLTVV.

This sequence joins TRBV6-5 and TRBJ1-6, with D unresolved. CDR3 size: 12 residues. Germline CDR1 reads MNHEY; CDR2 reads SVGAGI. Trimming stripped 6 bases from V and 8 bases from J, with 8 bases between. Here the CDR3 DNA reads TGTGCCAGCAGAGAGGGTCATTCACCCCTCCACTTT. It specifies CASREGHSPLHF.

In this sample, this clone turned up once. The chain couples TRBV19 to TRBJ1-2, with TRBD1 matching 8 bases. CDR1 and CDR2 from the germline V gene are LNHDA and SQIVND (reference sequence). With V trimmed by 4 bases and J by 7 bases, 2 bases remained unmatched. The CDR3 has 12 amino acids. As DNA, the CDR3 is TGTGCCAGTAGTACAGGGGGCGCTGGCTACACCTTC. Translated, it gives CASSTGGAGYTF.

The V and J genes are TRBV6-5 and TRBJ2-4; 8 bases agree with TRBD1. CDR1 is MNHEY, CDR2 SVGAGI, per germline. This CDR3 spans 15 amino acids. V was clipped by 8 bases and J by 0 bases; unmatched bases: 6. CDR3 loop: CASLQGEVAKNIQYF. The CDR3 nucleotides are TGTGCCAGCCTACAGGGGGAGGTAGCCAAAAACATTCAGTACTTC.